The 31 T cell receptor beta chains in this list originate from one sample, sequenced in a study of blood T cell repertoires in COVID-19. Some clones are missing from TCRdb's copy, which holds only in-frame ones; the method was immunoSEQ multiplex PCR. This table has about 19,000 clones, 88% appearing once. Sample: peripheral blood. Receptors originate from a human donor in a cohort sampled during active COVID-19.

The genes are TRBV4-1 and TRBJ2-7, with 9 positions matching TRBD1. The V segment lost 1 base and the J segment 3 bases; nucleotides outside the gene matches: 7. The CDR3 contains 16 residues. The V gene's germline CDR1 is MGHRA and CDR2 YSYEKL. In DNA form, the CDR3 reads TGCGCCAGCAGCCAAGTCTTGGGACAGGGTTACTACGAGCAGTACTTC. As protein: CASSQVLGQGYYEQYF.

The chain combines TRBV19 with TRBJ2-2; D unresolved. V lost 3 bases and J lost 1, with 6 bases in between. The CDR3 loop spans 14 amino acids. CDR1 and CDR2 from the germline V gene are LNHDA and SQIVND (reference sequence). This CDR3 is CASSIRGNTGELFF. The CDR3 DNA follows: TGTGCCAGTAGTATCCGAGGGAACACCGGGGAGCTGTTTTTT.

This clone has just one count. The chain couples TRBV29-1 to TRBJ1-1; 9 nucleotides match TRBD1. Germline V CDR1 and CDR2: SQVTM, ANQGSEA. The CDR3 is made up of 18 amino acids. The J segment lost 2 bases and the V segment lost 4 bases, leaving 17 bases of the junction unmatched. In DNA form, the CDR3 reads TGCAGCGTTGTTCACACTGGATTCTGGACAGGGGAAAACACTGAAGCTTTCTTT. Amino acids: CSVVHTGFWTGENTEAFF. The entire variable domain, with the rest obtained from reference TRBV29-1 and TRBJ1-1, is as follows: SAVISQKPSRDICQRGTSLTIQCQVDSQVTMMFWYRQQPGQSLTLIATANQGSEATYESGFVIDKFPISRPNLTFSTLTVSNMSPEDSSIYLCSVVHTGFWTGENTEAFFGQGTRLTVV.

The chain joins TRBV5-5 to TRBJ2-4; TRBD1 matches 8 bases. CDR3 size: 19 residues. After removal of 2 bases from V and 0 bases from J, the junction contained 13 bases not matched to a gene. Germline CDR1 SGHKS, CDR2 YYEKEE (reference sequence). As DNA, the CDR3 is TGTGCCAGCAGCTTCCTTTCGACAGGGGAAGGCTTAGCCAAAAACATTCAGTACTTC. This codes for CASSFLSTGEGLAKNIQYF. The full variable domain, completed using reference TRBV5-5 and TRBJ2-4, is DAGVTQSPTHLIKTRGQQVTLRCSPISGHKSVSWYQQVLGQGPQFIFQYYEKEERGRGNFPDRFSARQFPNYSSELNVNALLLGDSALYLCASSFLSTGEGLAKNIQYFGAGTRLSVL.

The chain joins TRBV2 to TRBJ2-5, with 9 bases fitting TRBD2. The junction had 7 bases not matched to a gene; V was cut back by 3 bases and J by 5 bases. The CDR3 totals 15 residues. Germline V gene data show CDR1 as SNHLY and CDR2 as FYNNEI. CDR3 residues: CASSEASGMVETQYF. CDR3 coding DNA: TGTGCCAGCAGTGAGGCTAGCGGGATGGTTGAGACCCAGTACTTC.

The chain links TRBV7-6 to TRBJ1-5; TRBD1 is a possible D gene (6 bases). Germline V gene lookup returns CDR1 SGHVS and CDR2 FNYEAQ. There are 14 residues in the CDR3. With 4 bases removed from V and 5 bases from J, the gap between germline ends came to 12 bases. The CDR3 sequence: CASSSGVADQPQHF. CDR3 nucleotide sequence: TGTGCCAGCAGCTCAGGGGTGGCGGATCAGCCCCAGCATTTT. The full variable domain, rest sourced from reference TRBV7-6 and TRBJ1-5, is GAGVSQSPRYKVTKRGQDVALRCDPISGHVSLYWYRQALGQGPEFLTYFNYEAQQDKSGLPNDRFSAERPEGSISTLTIQRTEQRDSAMYRCASSSGVADQPQHFGDGTRLSIL.

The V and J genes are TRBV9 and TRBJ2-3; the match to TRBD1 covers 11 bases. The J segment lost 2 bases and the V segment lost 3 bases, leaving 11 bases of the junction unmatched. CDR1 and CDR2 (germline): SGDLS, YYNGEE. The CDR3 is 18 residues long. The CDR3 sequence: CASSAILGGQGATDTQYF. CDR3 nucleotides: TGTGCCAGCAGCGCCATACTTGGAGGACAGGGGGCCACAGATACGCAGTATTTT.

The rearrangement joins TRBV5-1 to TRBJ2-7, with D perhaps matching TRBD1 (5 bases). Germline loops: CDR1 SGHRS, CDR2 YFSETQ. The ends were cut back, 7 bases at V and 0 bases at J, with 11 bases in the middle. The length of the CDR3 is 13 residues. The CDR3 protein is CASADTYSYEQYF. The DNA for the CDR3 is TGCGCCAGCGCGGACACCTACTCCTACGAGCAGTACTTC.

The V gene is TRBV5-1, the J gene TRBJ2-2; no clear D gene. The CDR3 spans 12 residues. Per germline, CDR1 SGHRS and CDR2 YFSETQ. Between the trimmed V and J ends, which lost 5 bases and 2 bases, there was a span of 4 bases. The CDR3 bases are TGCGCCAGCAGTTCTAACACCGGGGAGCTGTTTTTT. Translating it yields CASSSNTGELFF.

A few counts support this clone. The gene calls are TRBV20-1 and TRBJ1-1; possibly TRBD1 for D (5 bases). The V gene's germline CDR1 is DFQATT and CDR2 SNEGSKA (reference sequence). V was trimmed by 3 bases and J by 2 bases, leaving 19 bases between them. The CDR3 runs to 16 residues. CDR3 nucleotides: TGCAGTGCTAGTCCGGGACTCTATGGGGCAAACACTGAAGCTTTCTTT. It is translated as CSASPGLYGANTEAFF.

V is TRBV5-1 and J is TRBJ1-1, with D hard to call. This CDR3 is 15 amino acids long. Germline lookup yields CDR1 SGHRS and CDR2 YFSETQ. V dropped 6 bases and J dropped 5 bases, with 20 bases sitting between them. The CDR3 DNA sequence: TGCGCCAGCATCGACGGGCCGGGAATACCTACTGAAGCTTTCTTT. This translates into CASIDGPGIPTEAFF. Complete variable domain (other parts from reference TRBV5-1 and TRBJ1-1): KAGVTQTPRYLIKTRGQQVTLSCSPISGHRSVSWYQQTPGQGLQFLFEYFSETQRNKGNFPGRFSGRQFSNSRSEMNVSTLELGDSALYLCASIDGPGIPTEAFFGQGTRLTVV.

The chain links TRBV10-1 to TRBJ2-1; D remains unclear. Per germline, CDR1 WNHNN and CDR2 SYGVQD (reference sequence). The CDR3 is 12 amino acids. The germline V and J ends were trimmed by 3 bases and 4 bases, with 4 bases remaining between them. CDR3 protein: CASSDSYNEQFF. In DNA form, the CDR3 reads TGCGCCAGCAGTGACAGTTACAATGAGCAGTTCTTC.

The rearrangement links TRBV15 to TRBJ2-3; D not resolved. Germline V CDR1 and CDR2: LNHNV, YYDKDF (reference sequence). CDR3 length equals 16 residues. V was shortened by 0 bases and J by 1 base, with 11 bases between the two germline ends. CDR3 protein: CATSRDRLLGTDTQYF. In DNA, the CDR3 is TGTGCCACCAGCAGAGATCGGTTGTTGGGCACAGATACGCAGTATTTT.

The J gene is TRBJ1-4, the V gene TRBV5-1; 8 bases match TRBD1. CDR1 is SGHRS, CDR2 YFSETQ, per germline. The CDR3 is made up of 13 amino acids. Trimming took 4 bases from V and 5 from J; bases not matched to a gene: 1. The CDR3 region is CASSTGGNEKLFF. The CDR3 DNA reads TGCGCCAGCAGCACAGGGGGGAATGAAAAACTGTTTTTT.

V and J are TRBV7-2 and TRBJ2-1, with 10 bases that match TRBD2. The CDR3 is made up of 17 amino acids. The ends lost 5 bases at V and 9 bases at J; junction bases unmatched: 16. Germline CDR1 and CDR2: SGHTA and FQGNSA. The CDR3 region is CASSPRTSGFTAGEQFF. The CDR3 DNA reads TGTGCCAGCAGCCCGCGGACTAGCGGTTTTACCGCGGGTGAGCAGTTCTTC.

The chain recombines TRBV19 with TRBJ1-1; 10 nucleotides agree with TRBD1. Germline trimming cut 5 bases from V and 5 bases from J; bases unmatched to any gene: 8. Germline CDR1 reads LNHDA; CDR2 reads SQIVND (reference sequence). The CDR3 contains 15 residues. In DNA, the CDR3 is TGTGCCAGTAGTGCCCAAGGGACAGGGGTAACTGAAGCTTTCTTT. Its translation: CASSAQGTGVTEAFF.

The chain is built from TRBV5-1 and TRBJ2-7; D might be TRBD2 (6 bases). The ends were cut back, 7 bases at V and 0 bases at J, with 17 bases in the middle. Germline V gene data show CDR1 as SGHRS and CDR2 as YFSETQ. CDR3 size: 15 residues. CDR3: CASRSLAGPSYEQYF. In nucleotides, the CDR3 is TGCGCCAGCCGATCGTTGGCGGGACCCTCCTACGAGCAGTACTTC. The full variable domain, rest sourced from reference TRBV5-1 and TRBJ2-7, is KAGVTQTPRYLIKTRGQQVTLSCSPISGHRSVSWYQQTPGQGLQFLFEYFSETQRNKGNFPGRFSGRQFSNSRSEMNVSTLELGDSALYLCASRSLAGPSYEQYFGPGTRLTVT.

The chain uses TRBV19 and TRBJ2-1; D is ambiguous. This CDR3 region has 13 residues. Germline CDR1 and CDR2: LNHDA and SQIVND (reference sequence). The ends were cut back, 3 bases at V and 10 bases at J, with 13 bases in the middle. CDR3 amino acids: CASSISHGIEQFF. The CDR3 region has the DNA TGTGCCAGTAGTATCTCGCACGGTATAGAGCAGTTCTTC.

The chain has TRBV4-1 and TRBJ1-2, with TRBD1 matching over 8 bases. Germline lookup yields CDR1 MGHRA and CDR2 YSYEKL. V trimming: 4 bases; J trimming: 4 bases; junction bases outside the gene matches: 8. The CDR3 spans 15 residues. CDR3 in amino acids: CASSPGQGLTYGYTF. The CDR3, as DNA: TGCGCCAGCAGCCCCGGACAGGGTCTAACCTATGGCTACACCTTC.

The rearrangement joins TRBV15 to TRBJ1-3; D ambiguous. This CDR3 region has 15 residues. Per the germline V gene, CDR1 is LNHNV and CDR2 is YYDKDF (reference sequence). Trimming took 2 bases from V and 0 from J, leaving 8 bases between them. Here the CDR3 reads CATSRPSVSGNTIYF. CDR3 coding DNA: TGTGCCACCAGCAGACCGTCGGTCTCTGGAAACACCATATATTTT. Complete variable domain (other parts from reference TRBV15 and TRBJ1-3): DAMVIQNPRYQVTQFGKPVTLSCSQTLNHNVMYWYQQKSSQAPKLLFHYYDKDFNNEADTPDNFQSRRPNTSFCFLDIRSPGLGDTAMYLCATSRPSVSGNTIYFGEGSWLTVV.

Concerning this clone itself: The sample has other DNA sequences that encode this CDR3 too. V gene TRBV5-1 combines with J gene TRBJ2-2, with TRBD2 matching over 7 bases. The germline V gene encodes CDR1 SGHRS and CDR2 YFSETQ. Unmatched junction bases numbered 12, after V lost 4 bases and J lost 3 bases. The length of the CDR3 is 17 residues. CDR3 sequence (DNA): TGCGCCAGCAGCCCCCCTAGCGGAAGGCTCTACACCGGGGAGCTGTTTTTT. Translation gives CASSPPSGRLYTGELFF.

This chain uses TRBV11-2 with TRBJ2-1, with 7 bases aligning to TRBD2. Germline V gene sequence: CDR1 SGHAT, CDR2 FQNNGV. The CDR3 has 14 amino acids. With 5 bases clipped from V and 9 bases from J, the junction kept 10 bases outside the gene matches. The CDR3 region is CASSPSRPSGEQFF. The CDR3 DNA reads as TGTGCCAGCAGCCCGTCTAGGCCTAGCGGTGAGCAGTTCTTC.

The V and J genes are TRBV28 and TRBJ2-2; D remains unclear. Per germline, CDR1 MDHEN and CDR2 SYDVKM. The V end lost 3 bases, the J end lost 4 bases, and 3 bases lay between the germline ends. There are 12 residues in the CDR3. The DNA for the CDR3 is TGTGCCAGCAGTTTGGCCACCGGGGAGCTGTTTTTT. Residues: CASSLATGELFF.

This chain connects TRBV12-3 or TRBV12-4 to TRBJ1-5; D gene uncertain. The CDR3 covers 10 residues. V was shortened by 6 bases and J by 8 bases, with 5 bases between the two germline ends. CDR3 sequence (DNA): TGTGCCAGCAGCCCCGAGCCCCAGCATTTT. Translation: CASSPEPQHF.

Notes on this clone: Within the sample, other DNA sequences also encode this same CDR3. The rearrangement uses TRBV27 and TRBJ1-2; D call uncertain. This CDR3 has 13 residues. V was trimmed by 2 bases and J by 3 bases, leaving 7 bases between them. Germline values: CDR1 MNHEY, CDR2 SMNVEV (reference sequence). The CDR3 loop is CASSLGQYYGYTF. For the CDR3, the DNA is TGTGCCAGCAGTTTAGGGCAGTACTATGGCTACACCTTC.

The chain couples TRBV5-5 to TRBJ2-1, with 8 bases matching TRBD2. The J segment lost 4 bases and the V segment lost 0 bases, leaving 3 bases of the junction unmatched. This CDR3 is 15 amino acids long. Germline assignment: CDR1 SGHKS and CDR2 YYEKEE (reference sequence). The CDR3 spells CASSLGSGGYNEQFF. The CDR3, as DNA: TGTGCCAGCAGCTTGGGGTCGGGAGGGTACAATGAGCAGTTCTTC. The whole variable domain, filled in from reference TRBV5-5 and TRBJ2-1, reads DAGVTQSPTHLIKTRGQQVTLRCSPISGHKSVSWYQQVLGQGPQFIFQYYEKEERGRGNFPDRFSARQFPNYSSELNVNALLLGDSALYLCASSLGSGGYNEQFFGPGTRLTVL.

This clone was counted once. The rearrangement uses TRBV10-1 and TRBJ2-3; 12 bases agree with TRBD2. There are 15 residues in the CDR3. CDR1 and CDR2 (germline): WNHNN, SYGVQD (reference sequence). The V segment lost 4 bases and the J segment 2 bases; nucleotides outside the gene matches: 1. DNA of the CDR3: TGCGCCAGCAGTGGACTAGCGGGAGCCACAGATACGCAGTATTTT. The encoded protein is CASSGLAGATDTQYF.

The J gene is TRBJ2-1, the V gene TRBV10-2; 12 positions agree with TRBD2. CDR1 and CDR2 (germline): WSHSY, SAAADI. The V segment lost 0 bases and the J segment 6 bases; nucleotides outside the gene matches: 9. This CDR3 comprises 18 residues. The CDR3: CASSESWSSGRAPNEQFF. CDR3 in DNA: TGCGCCAGCAGTGAGTCGTGGTCTAGCGGGAGGGCCCCCAATGAGCAGTTCTTC.

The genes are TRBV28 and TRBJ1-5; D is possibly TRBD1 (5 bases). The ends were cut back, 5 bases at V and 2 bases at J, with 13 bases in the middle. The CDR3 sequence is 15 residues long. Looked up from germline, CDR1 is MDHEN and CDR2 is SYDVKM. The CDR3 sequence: CASSQMGGGNQPQHF. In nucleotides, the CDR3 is TGTGCCAGCAGTCAAATGGGAGGGGGCAATCAGCCCCAGCATTTT.

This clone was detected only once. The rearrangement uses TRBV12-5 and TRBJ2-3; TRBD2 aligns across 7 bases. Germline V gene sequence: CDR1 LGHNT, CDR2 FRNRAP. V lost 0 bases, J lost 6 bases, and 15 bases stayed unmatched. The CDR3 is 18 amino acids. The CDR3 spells CASGLVPLGGRAWDTQYF. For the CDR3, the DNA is TGTGCTAGTGGTTTGGTACCTCTTGGAGGGAGGGCCTGGGATACGCAGTATTTT.

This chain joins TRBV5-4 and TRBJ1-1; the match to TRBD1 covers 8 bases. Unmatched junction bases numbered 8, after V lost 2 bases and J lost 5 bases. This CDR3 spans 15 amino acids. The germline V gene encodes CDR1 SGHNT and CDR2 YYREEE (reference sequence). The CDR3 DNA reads TGTGCCAGCAGCTTTTTTTCAGGGGGCCGAACTGAAGCTTTCTTT. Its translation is CASSFFSGGRTEAFF.